This is a list of T cell receptor beta chains from one sample in a study of T and B cells in COVID-19 patients. MiXCR was run by TCRdb on the multiplex PCR reads, yielding one entry per CDR3 protein. The data contain about 4,000 distinct CDR3 sequences, 25% of them singletons. Sequenced material: blood. Every receptor here comes from a human donor with active COVID-19. Both conserved end residues are trimmed from each CDR3. Fields, in order: J gene, V gene, D gene, CDR3 protein. A D gene is named only where the DNA matches it firmly.

TRBJ2-2 TRBV18 - ASSPEGTGELF
TRBJ1-6 TRBV30 - ALGRPWGSPLH
TRBJ1-2 TRBV7-6 TRBD1 ASSLNRGGDGYT
TRBJ2-7 TRBV5-1 - ASTRDSFSYEQY
TRBJ2-5 TRBV18 - ASSPSDGQETQY
TRBJ1-6 TRBV5-4 TRBD1 ASSSHIMTGNSPLH
TRBJ2-2 TRBV7-9 - ASRARWGDTGELF
TRBJ1-2 TRBV7-2 - ASSSGLLLGYT
TRBJ1-1 TRBV29-1 - SVGGRGNTEAF
TRBJ2-7 TRBV6-5 - ASSYSSHEAYEQY
TRBJ2-3 TRBV5-1 - ASSLAELPHQDTQY